The sequence of this T cell receptor (beta chain) was determined in a study of T cell responses to AZD1222 COVID-19 vaccine. Whole-study findings and limits: The reported proportion of spike-specific TCRs targeting unmutated variant regions was nearly half. Along spike, vaccine-associated CD4 TCRs were found throughout, with dominance at 160-218 and 743-854. Possibly, clonal diversity was underestimated; donors were largely white British and included more females.

Sequenced by immunoSEQ multiplex PCR; TCRdb stores in-frame clones only, minus some. Of more than 100,000 clones listed, 70% to 90% are singletons. A note on this clone: As yet, its antigen is unknown.

This TCR derives from an adult in good health. Source: peripheral blood, taken on day 0 of AZD1222 vaccination.

CDR3 amino acids: CASRQTGYPATNEKLFF. The CDR3 bases are TGTGCCAGCAGACAAACAGGGTACCCCGCAACTAATGAAAAACTGTTTTTT. The genes are TRBV13 and TRBJ1-4; possible D gene TRBD1, 6 bases. Germline lookup yields CDR1 PRHDT and CDR2 FYEKMQ (reference sequence). With 6 bases removed from V and 0 bases from J, the gap between germline ends came to 17 bases. This CDR3 is 17 amino acids long.